This T cell receptor beta chain was identified during a study of a mutant IDH1 vaccine in newly diagnosed glioma. Documented time point: week 11, during vaccination. The vaccine gave 300 ug of a 20-mer mutant IDH1 peptide subcutaneously per dose. Per the germline V gene, CDR1 is SEHNR and CDR2 is FQNEAQ (reference sequence). The CDR3 is 14 amino acids. V lost 3 bases and J lost 0, with 8 bases in between. A single count supports this clone. Its antigen remains unknown. Profiled with immunoSEQ multiplex PCR; TCRdb holds only in-frame clones, not every one. The sample holds about 36,000 clones, approximately 80% seen once.

The sequencing here drew on peripheral blood mononuclear cells (PBMCs), taken from a glioma patient whose treatment included an IDH1 peptide vaccine. This receptor was identified in a woman aged 25 to 45 with glioma. Some clones in this sample may be carry-over from other donors' samples. This chain uses TRBV7-9 with TRBJ1-1; D unclear. The CDR3 is CASSFPGLNTEAFF. The DNA of the CDR3 is TGTGCCAGCAGCTTCCCGGGATTGAACACTGAAGCTTTCTTT.